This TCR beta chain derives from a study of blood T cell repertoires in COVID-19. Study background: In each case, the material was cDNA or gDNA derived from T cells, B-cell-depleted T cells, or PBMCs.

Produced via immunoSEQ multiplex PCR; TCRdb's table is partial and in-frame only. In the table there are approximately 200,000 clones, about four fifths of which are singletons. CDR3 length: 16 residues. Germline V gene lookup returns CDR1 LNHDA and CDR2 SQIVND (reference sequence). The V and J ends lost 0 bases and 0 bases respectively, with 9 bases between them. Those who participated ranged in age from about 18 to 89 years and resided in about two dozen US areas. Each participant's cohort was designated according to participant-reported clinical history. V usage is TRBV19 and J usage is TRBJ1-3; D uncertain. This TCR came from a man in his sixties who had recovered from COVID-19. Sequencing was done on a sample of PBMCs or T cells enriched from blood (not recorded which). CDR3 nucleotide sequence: TGTGCCAGTAGTATAGATCGAACTCCCTCTGGAAACACCATATATTTT. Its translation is CASSIDRTPSGNTIYF.